Shown below are 3 T cell receptor beta chains from a single sample sequenced in a study of T-cell memory formation after mild COVID-19. TCRdb used MiXCR to reprocess the 5' RACE reads, holding one entry per CDR3 protein. The table lists 110,000 to 150,000 distinct CDR3 sequences, 11% to 15% of them singletons. The sequencing sample was made of PBMCs or a T cell subset sorted from them (not recorded which). These receptors all stem from an adult woman who had mild COVID-19 (a few samples of this study predate the infection). Cell type and time point are not known.

This clonotype was counted a few times. The chain employs TRBV24-1 and TRBJ2-5; TRBD2 is a possible D gene (7 bases). Germline CDR1 KGHDR, CDR2 SFDVKD. V dropped 5 bases and J dropped 12 bases, with 15 bases sitting between them. This CDR3 region has 12 residues. Written as DNA, the CDR3 is TGTGCCACCAGTGGGGCGGGGGCCCCCGAGTACTTC. It specifies CATSGAGAPEYF.

There are a few counts of this clonotype. The J gene is TRBJ1-5, the V gene TRBV19; a possible D gene is TRBD1 (6 bases). The CDR3 loop spans 15 amino acids. Germline CDR1 reads LNHDA; CDR2 reads SQIVND (reference sequence). V was cut by 6 bases and J by 3 bases, with 15 bases left in between. The CDR3, as DNA: TGTGCCAGTAGGAATTGGACAGCCGACAATCAGCCCCAGCATTTT. It encodes CASRNWTADNQPQHF.

V usage is TRBV10-2 and J usage is TRBJ1-2; 10 bases agree with TRBD1. Trimming removed 3 bases from V and 3 bases from J; junction bases left unmatched: 4. From germline, CDR1 is WSHSY and CDR2 SAAADI. The length of the CDR3 is 15 residues. In nucleotides, the CDR3 is TGCGCCAGCAGTGAATCGACAGGGGGCCACTATGGCTACACCTTC. Its protein is CASSESTGGHYGYTF.